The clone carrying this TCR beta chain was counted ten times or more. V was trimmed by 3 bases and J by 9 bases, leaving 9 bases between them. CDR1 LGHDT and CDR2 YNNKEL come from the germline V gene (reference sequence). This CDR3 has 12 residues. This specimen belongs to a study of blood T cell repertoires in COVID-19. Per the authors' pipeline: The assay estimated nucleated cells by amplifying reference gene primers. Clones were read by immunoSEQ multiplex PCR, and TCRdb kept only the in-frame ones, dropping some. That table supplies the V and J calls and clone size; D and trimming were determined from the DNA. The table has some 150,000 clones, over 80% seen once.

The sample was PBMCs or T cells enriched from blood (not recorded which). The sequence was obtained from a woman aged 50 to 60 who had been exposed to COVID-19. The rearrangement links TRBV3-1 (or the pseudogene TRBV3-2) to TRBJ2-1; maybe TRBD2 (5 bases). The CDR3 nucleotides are TGTGCCAGCAGCCATCGCGAGGGTGAGCAGTTCTTC. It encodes CASSHREGEQFF.